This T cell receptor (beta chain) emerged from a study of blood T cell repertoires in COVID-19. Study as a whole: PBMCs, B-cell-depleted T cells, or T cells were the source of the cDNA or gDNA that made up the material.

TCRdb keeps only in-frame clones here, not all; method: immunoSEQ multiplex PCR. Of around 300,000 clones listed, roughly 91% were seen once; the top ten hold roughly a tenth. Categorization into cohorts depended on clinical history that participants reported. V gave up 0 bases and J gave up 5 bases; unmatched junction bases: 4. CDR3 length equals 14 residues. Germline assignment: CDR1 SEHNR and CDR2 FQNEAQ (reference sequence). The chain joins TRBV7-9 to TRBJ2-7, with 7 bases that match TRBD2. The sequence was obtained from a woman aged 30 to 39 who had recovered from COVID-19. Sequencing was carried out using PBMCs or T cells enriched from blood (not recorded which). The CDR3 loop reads CASSLARLADEQYF. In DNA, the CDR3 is TGTGCCAGCAGCTTAGCCCGACTAGCCGACGAGCAGTACTTC. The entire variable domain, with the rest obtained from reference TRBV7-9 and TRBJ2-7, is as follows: DTGVSQNPRHKITKRGQNVTFRCDPISEHNRLYWYRQTLGQGPEFLTYFQNEAQLEKSRLLSDRFSAERPKGSFSTLEIQRTEQGDSAMYLCASSLARLADEQYFGPGTRLTVT.